This TCR beta chain was profiled in a study of blood T cell repertoires in COVID-19. Study at large: In each case, the material was cDNA or gDNA derived from T cells, B-cell-depleted T cells, or PBMCs.

Germline V CDR1 and CDR2: MRHNA, SNTAGT. V was cut by 6 bases and J by 0 bases, with 17 bases left in between. This CDR3 comprises 16 residues. The method was immunoSEQ multiplex PCR; TCRdb's version includes in-frame clones alone and lacks a portion of them. The sample has roughly 110,000 clones; about 88% are singletons. The clonotype originates from a man aged 40-49 years with acute or convalescent COVID-19. The source material was peripheral blood. J is TRBJ1-2 and V is TRBV6-4; no definite D call. The CDR3 sequence: CASSPRPGDANYGYTF. In DNA form, the CDR3 reads TGTGCCAGCAGCCCCCGACCGGGAGACGCTAACTATGGCTACACCTTC.